This TCR beta chain came from a study of T cells in localized non-small cell lung cancer. A note on this clone: No antigen is known for it.

Study-wide points: It was uninvolved adjacent lung that showed the highest T cell clonality, exceeding tumor.

The CDR3 runs to 14 residues. The V gene's germline CDR1 is SGHNT and CDR2 YYREEE (reference sequence). Trimming stripped 2 bases from V and 9 bases from J, with 15 bases between. Sequencing was performed with immunoSEQ multiplex PCR; in TCRdb, only in-frame clones are kept and a portion is missing. The sample has tens of thousands of clones; 70% to 80% are singletons. The chain carries TRBV5-4 and TRBJ1-5; D not certain. The sequence came from a woman aged 40-75 years with stage II squamous cell lung carcinoma. Sample: PBMCs, taken before any cancer treatment. CDR3 region: CASSFGRRTGPQHF. CDR3 bases: TGTGCCAGCAGCTTCGGGCGGCGGACCGGGCCCCAGCATTTT. Combining the CDR3 with reference TRBV5-4 and TRBJ1-5 gives the whole variable domain ETGVTQSPTHLIKTRGQQVTLRCSSQSGHNTVSWYQQALGQGPQFIFQYYREEENGRGNFPPRFSGLQFPNYSSELNVNALELDDSALYLCASSFGRRTGPQHFGDGTRLSIL.